These T cell receptor beta chains were read from a single sample in a study of T-cell reconstitution after alpha-beta-depleted transplantation in children. MiXCR, applied by TCRdb to the PCR reads, yields one record per CDR3 protein. The sample holds some 50,000 distinct CDR3 sequences, about 9% seen once. The material was PBMCs, mostly from graft donor cells, obtained 60 days after TCRalphabeta/CD19-depleted stem cell transplant. The source of these receptors is a male patient aged 2-15 years who had a stem cell transplant for chronic granulomatous disease, so the T cells may come from the graft donor. Both conserved end residues are part of each CDR3. A D gene is named only where the DNA matches it firmly. Rows give clone size only sometimes, using once, few, many, or a class for an expanded clone.

j_call	clone_size	d_call	v_call	cdr3_nt	cdr3_aa
TRBJ2-5	NA	TRBD2	TRBV18	TGTGCCAGCTCACTTGGACTAGCGGGAGTTTGGGAGACCCAGTACTTC	CASSLGLAGVWETQYF
TRBJ2-1	many	NA	TRBV29-1	TGCAGCGTTGGGCCGGCCCCGGGGTCTCGGAATGAGCAGTTCTTC	CSVGPAPGSRNEQFF
TRBJ2-5	many	NA	TRBV20-1	TGCAGTGCTCAAGAAGGGGACCGACAAGAGACCCAGTACTTC	CSAQEGDRQETQYF
TRBJ1-1	many	NA	TRBV10-3	TGTGCCATCAGCGCACAGGGTGAAGCTTTCTTT	CAISAQGEAFF
TRBJ2-7	NA	NA	TRBV7-9	TGTGCCAGCAGCTCAATTATAGGCCTGGACTACGAGCAGTACTTC	CASSSIIGLDYEQYF
TRBJ2-1	many	TRBD2	TRBV7-6	TGTGCCAGCAGCTTAAGCGGGAGACTCGGCAATGAGCAGTTCTTC	CASSLSGRLGNEQFF
TRBJ2-7	many	NA	TRBV4-3	TGCGCCAGCAGCCAAGATGAGGCAAAGGGGAAGCCCTACGAGCAGTACTTC	CASSQDEAKGKPYEQYF
TRBJ1-6	many	NA	TRBV27	TGTGCCAGCAGTTTATATCATAATTCACCCCTCCACTTT	CASSLYHNSPLHF
TRBJ2-5	few	TRBD1	TRBV10-3	TGTGCCATCAGTTGGACAGGGGAAGAGACCCAGTACTTC	CAISWTGEETQYF
TRBJ1-2	many	NA	TRBV6-2/TRBV6-3	TGTGCCAGCAGTTACGCAGGACAGTTCTCGTATGGCTACACCTTC	CASSYAGQFSYGYTF
TRBJ2-6	few	NA	TRBV18	TGTGCCAGCTCACCACAAACTCAGGGGTTTGGAGCCAACGTCCTGACTTTC	CASSPQTQGFGANVLTF
TRBJ2-7	many	NA	TRBV11-2	TGTGCCAGCAGCCCCGATTTCGGTATCCGCTCCTACGAGCAGTACTTC	CASSPDFGIRSYEQYF
TRBJ2-7	many	TRBD1	TRBV7-9	TGTGCCAGCAGCCCTGGACAGGCGACCCCCTTGGAGCAGTACTTC	CASSPGQATPLEQYF
TRBJ2-4	NA	NA	TRBV3-1	TGTGCCTCCAGCCACCAGGCCTCCCCGATGGACATTCAGTACTTC	CASSHQASPMDIQYF
TRBJ2-1	few	TRBD1	TRBV12-5	TGTGCTAGTGGTTTGGTCCCGGGACAGGGTTCTCGTGAGCAGTTCTTC	CASGLVPGQGSREQFF
TRBJ1-5	many	NA	TRBV7-2	TGTGCCAGCAGCTTAGGGGCGGGCAATCAGCCCCAGCATTTT	CASSLGAGNQPQHF
TRBJ2-5	many	NA	TRBV29-1	TGCAGCGGCGGAGCCGGTGGGGAGACCCAGTACTTC	CSGGAGGETQYF
TRBJ2-7	many	NA	TRBV6-2/TRBV6-3	TGTGCCAGCAAAGGGAGAGACTCCTACGAGCAGTACTTC	CASKGRDSYEQYF